Listed below are T cell receptor beta chains from one sample, sequenced in a study of robustness of blood B and T cell sequencing. TCRdb redid the calling of the PCR reads with MiXCR, one entry per CDR3 protein. The table includes thousands of distinct CDR3 sequences, under 70% detected once. The sequencing input was peripheral blood. These receptors were taken from a human donor in good health. The CDR3 runs from the conserved cysteine through the conserved F or W. A D gene is named only where the DNA matches it firmly. Clone size is given for some rows only: seen once, a few or many times, or a class if the clone is expanded.

J gene: TRBJ1-2
V gene: TRBV29-1
clone size: NA
D gene: TRBD1
CDR3 protein: CSVEDNGQGVGYTF
CDR3 DNA: TGCAGCGTTGAAGATAATGGACAGGGGGTTGGCTACACCTTC

J gene: TRBJ1-5
V gene: TRBV20-1
clone size: NA
D gene: TRBD1
CDR3 protein: CSAREQGRTSNQPQHF
CDR3 DNA: TGCAGTGCTAGAGAACAGGGGAGGACGAGCAATCAGCCCCAGCATTTT

J gene: TRBJ2-7
V gene: TRBV6-6
clone size: NA
D gene: TRBD1
CDR3 protein: CASSYSGQGGYEQYF
CDR3 DNA: TGTGCCAGCAGTTACTCCGGACAGGGGGGGTACGAGCAGTACTTC

J gene: TRBJ2-7
V gene: TRBV3-1
clone size: NA
D gene: NA
CDR3 protein: CASARGLYEQYF
CDR3 DNA: TGTGCCAGCGCCAGGGGCTTGTACGAGCAGTACTTC

J gene: TRBJ1-6
V gene: TRBV25-1
clone size: few
D gene: TRBD1
CDR3 protein: CASSPDRVFSPLHF
CDR3 DNA: TGTGCCAGCAGTCCCGACAGGGTGTTTTCACCCCTCCACTTT

J gene: TRBJ2-7
V gene: TRBV6-2/TRBV6-3
clone size: NA
D gene: TRBD2
CDR3 protein: CASSRGTSGVNPYEQYF
CDR3 DNA: TGTGCCAGCAGCCGCGGGACTAGCGGGGTCAACCCCTACGAGCAGTACTTC

J gene: TRBJ2-1
V gene: TRBV7-7
clone size: few
D gene: TRBD1
CDR3 protein: CASSTGTGAYNEQFF
CDR3 DNA: TGTGCCAGCAGCACCGGGACAGGAGCCTACAATGAGCAGTTCTTC

J gene: TRBJ1-2
V gene: TRBV12-3/TRBV12-4
clone size: NA
D gene: TRBD1
CDR3 protein: CASSPLISGTGVNGYTF
CDR3 DNA: TGTGCCAGCAGTCCACTGATTTCCGGGACAGGGGTGAATGGCTACACCTTC

J gene: TRBJ1-2
V gene: TRBV6-2/TRBV6-3
clone size: once
D gene: NA
CDR3 protein: CASSYGANYGYTF
CDR3 DNA: TGTGCCAGCAGTTACGGCGCTAACTATGGCTACACCTTC

J gene: TRBJ1-2
V gene: TRBV10-3
clone size: NA
D gene: NA
CDR3 protein: CAIRYAGTYGYTF
CDR3 DNA: TGTGCCATCAGATACGCCGGGACCTATGGCTACACCTTC

J gene: TRBJ1-1
V gene: TRBV15
clone size: large
D gene: TRBD1
CDR3 protein: CATSSYLTGGTEAFF
CDR3 DNA: TGTGCCACCAGCAGCTATTTGACAGGGGGGACTGAAGCTTTCTTT

J gene: TRBJ2-1
V gene: TRBV7-6
clone size: NA
D gene: NA
CDR3 protein: CASSLAVGLDEQFF
CDR3 DNA: TGTGCCAGCAGCTTAGCTGTAGGGCTCGATGAGCAGTTCTTC

J gene: TRBJ2-1
V gene: TRBV29-1
clone size: few
D gene: NA
CDR3 protein: CSVVKIAGVTYNEQFF
CDR3 DNA: TGCAGCGTTGTAAAGATCGCCGGGGTCACCTACAATGAGCAGTTCTTC

J gene: TRBJ2-7
V gene: TRBV6-5
clone size: NA
D gene: TRBD1
CDR3 protein: CASSYGTGVSYEQYF
CDR3 DNA: TGTGCCAGCAGTTACGGGACAGGGGTGTCCTACGAGCAGTACTTC

J gene: TRBJ1-1
V gene: TRBV5-1
clone size: NA
D gene: TRBD1
CDR3 protein: CASSQTRDRGEAFF
CDR3 DNA: TGCGCCAGCAGCCAAACCCGGGACAGGGGAGAAGCTTTCTTT

J gene: TRBJ1-2
V gene: TRBV10-1
clone size: few
D gene: NA
CDR3 protein: CASLGLLNYGYTF
CDR3 DNA: TGCGCCAGCCTCGGTCTCTTGAACTATGGCTACACCTTC